This T cell receptor beta chain comes out of a study of cytomegalovirus exposure and HLA in healthy donors. Findings and caveats of the study: As immune exposure information, only CMV serostatus was available.

The PCR had 60 Vbeta and 13 Jbeta primers. Profiled with immunoSEQ multiplex PCR; TCRdb holds only in-frame clones, not every one. The table lists 250,000 to 350,000 clones, about nine tenths of them singletons. On this clone itself: What it recognizes is unknown.

Trimming left V 3 bases short and J 3 bases short, with 11 bases between. CDR3 length equals 13 residues. Germline lookup yields CDR1 SQVTM and CDR2 ANQGSEA. The source material was PBMCs. The sequence came from a man aged 35 to 55 in good health and CMV-seropositive. This rearrangement joins TRBV29-1 to TRBJ2-5; D perhaps matches TRBD1 (5 bases). The CDR3 protein is CSVEVGREETQYF. The CDR3 region has the DNA TGCAGCGTTGAGGTGGGGCGTGAAGAGACCCAGTACTTC. Combining the CDR3 with reference TRBV29-1 and TRBJ2-5 gives the whole variable domain SAVISQKPSRDICQRGTSLTIQCQVDSQVTMMFWYRQQPGQSLTLIATANQGSEATYESGFVIDKFPISRPNLTFSTLTVSNMSPEDSSIYLCSVEVGREETQYFGPGTRLLVL.